The 25 T cell receptor beta chains below all came from one sample that was sequenced in a study of blood T cell repertoires in COVID-19. Generated by immunoSEQ multiplex PCR, the TCRdb table keeps only in-frame clones and is missing some. This repertoire shows approximately 100,000 clones, around 89% found once; its top ten account for under 20%. Sequencing was performed on peripheral blood. These receptors all come from a human donor with acute or convalescent COVID-19. The donor label of this sample is uncertain.

V gene TRBV3-1 (or the pseudogene TRBV3-2) combines with J gene TRBJ1-2; no definite D call. Germline CDR1 and CDR2: LGHDT and YNNKEL (reference sequence). V was pared by 2 bases and J by 4 bases, with 8 bases between. This CDR3 is built from 13 residues. CDR3 region: CASSQQEIYGYTF. The CDR3 coding sequence is TGTGCCAGCAGCCAACAGGAAATCTATGGCTACACCTTC.

The CDR3 loop is CASSQDDGRLREPIYEQYF. CDR3 coding DNA: TGCGCCAGCAGCCAAGATGATGGGAGGCTCCGGGAGCCCATCTACGAGCAGTACTTC. V gene TRBV4-1 combines with J gene TRBJ2-7; D possibly corresponds to TRBD2 (6 bases). Germline V gene sequence: CDR1 MGHRA, CDR2 YSYEKL. The V end lost 0 bases, the J end lost 3 bases, and 24 bases lay between the germline ends. CDR3 length: 19 amino acids.

The rearrangement joins TRBV7-2 to TRBJ2-1; a possible D gene is TRBD1 (5 bases). Germline V gives CDR1 SGHTA, CDR2 FQGNSA. Deletions cut 5 bases from V and 7 bases from J, with 12 bases between. The CDR3 contains 13 residues. Written as DNA, the CDR3 is TGTGCCAGCAGCCAGGGATCTTGGAATGAGCAGTTCTTC. This codes for CASSQGSWNEQFF.

The chain joins TRBV12-3 or TRBV12-4 to TRBJ2-7; 8 bases line up with TRBD2. The ends lost 5 bases at V and 3 bases at J; junction bases unmatched: 3. The CDR3 spans 13 residues. CDR3 sequence (DNA): TGTGCCAGCAGTCCCGGGACTAGCTACGAGCAGTACTTC. Translating it yields CASSPGTSYEQYF.

J is TRBJ1-1 and V is TRBV28, with 10 bases that match TRBD1. There are 16 residues in the CDR3. V lost 3 bases and J lost 5; bases outside the gene matches: 9. Looked up from germline, CDR1 is MDHEN and CDR2 is SYDVKM. CDR3 loop: CASSFIRTGGRTEAFF. CDR3 in DNA: TGTGCCAGCAGTTTTATTAGGACAGGGGGGCGGACTGAAGCTTTCTTT.

The chain couples TRBV2 to TRBJ2-5; 9 bases fit TRBD2. V shed 3 bases, J shed 3 bases, and the junction held 5 bases outside the gene matches. The CDR3 is made up of 15 amino acids. In germline, CDR1 is SNHLY, CDR2 FYNNEI. The CDR3 DNA reads TGTGCCAGCAGTGACGAGACTAGCGGTGAAGAGACCCAGTACTTC. This encodes CASSDETSGEETQYF. The full variable domain, with the rest looked up from reference TRBV2 and TRBJ2-5, is EPEVTQTPSHQVTQMGQEVILRCVPISNHLYFYWYRQILGQKVEFLVSFYNNEISEKSEIFDDQFSVERPDGSNFTLKIRSTKLEDSAMYFCASSDETSGEETQYFGPGTRLLVL.

The V and J genes are TRBV29-1 and TRBJ1-1, with D possibly being TRBD1 (6 bases). The germline V and J ends were trimmed by 6 bases and 0 bases, with 11 bases remaining between them. The germline V gene encodes CDR1 SQVTM and CDR2 ANQGSEA. The CDR3 is 13 amino acids. In DNA form, the CDR3 reads TGCAGCGTAGGACAGTACATGAACACTGAAGCTTTCTTT. Translation: CSVGQYMNTEAFF.

The chain combines TRBV3-1 (or the pseudogene TRBV3-2) with TRBJ2-1; a possible D gene is TRBD2 (6 bases). The CDR3 extends over 15 amino acids. CDR1 is LGHDT, CDR2 YNNKEL, per germline (reference sequence). V lost 0 bases and J 10 bases, leaving 16 bases between the germline ends. The DNA for the CDR3 is TGTGCCAGCAGCCAAGATGCGGGACGGTCCTGGGAGCAGTTCTTC. Encoded protein: CASSQDAGRSWEQFF.

The genes are TRBV7-7 and TRBJ2-7; a possible D gene is TRBD2 (5 bases). V lost 5 bases, J lost 7 bases, and 21 bases lay in between. The CDR3 length is 15 residues. Germline loops: CDR1 SSHAT, CDR2 FNYEAQ (reference sequence). CDR3 in DNA: TGTGCCAGCAGCCCCCTTGCACTAGATCTTAGTGAGCAGTACTTC. It yields the protein CASSPLALDLSEQYF.

This sequence joins TRBV6-2 or TRBV6-3 and TRBJ2-7; 8 bases map to TRBD1. Germline CDR1 reads MNHEY; CDR2 reads SVGEGT. CDR3 length: 16 amino acids. V trimming: 5 bases; J trimming: 5 bases; junction bases outside the gene matches: 14. CDR3: CASSPAPGTGINEQYF. CDR3 in DNA: TGTGCCAGCAGTCCCGCCCCCGGGACAGGCATTAACGAGCAGTACTTC.

CDR3 coding DNA: TGTGCCAGCAGCTATACGGGCAGCGGCCATAGGGATACGCAGTATTTT. Protein: CASSYTGSGHRDTQYF. The rearrangement uses TRBV11-2 and TRBJ2-3; perhaps TRBD2 as D (5 bases). Trimming removed 4 bases from V and 6 bases from J, with 20 bases in between. From germline, CDR1 is SGHAT and CDR2 FQNNGV. CDR3 length: 16 amino acids.

This chain connects TRBV3-1 (or the pseudogene TRBV3-2) to TRBJ2-7; the D is unclear. CDR1 and CDR2 from the germline V gene are LGHDT and YNNKEL (reference sequence). Trimming pared 1 base from V and 8 bases from J, leaving 9 bases between. This CDR3 has 12 residues. Written as DNA, the CDR3 is TGTGCCAGCAGCCAAGCATCGGAGAAGCAGTACTTC. It encodes CASSQASEKQYF.

This chain connects TRBV27 to TRBJ2-7, with D uncertain. V lost 3 bases, J lost 4 bases, and 13 bases lay in between. Germline loops: CDR1 MNHEY, CDR2 SMNVEV (reference sequence). The CDR3 contains 14 residues. The CDR3 here is CASSFGAGSYEQYF. The CDR3 DNA reads TGTGCCAGCAGTTTCGGCGCAGGTTCTTACGAGCAGTACTTC.

This sequence joins TRBV24-1 and TRBJ2-2; TRBD1 might be the D (6 bases). CDR3 length: 14 residues. Germline V gives CDR1 KGHDR, CDR2 SFDVKD. V was trimmed by 4 bases and J by 7 bases, leaving 12 bases between them. The CDR3 region has the DNA TGTGCCACCAGTGAACAGGGTATGAACGGGGAGCTGTTTTTT. It specifies CATSEQGMNGELFF.

The chain recombines TRBV7-9 with TRBJ1-6; D might be TRBD1 (5 bases). The CDR3 spans 16 residues. Germline CDR1 SEHNR, CDR2 FQNEAQ (reference sequence). Trimming took off 5 bases at V and 8 bases at J, with 19 bases between the two ends. CDR3 sequence reads: CASSPRSWGQHSPLHF. CDR3 sequence (DNA): TGTGCCAGCAGCCCCCGAAGTTGGGGCCAACATTCACCCCTCCACTTT.

The chain carries TRBV12-3 or TRBV12-4 and TRBJ1-1; D is possibly TRBD1 (6 bases). The V end was cut by 6 bases, the J end by 5 bases, with 13 bases between. The CDR3 has 13 amino acids. In DNA, the CDR3 is TGTGCCAGCAGCTACAGGGTTAGTACTGAAGCTTTCTTT. Translating it yields CASSYRVSTEAFF.

A word on this clone: The same CDR3 also results from other DNA sequences found in this sample. The V call is TRBV6-2 or TRBV6-3, the J call TRBJ1-5, with D possibly TRBD1 on 5 matching bases. This CDR3 region has 14 residues. CDR1 and CDR2 from the germline V gene are MNHEY and SVGEGT. V was shortened by 2 bases and J by 4 bases, with 9 bases between the two germline ends. The CDR3 DNA is TGTGCCAGCAGTTACGGCGCAGGGAATCAGCCCCAGCATTTT. Translation gives CASSYGAGNQPQHF.

V gene TRBV7-9 combines with J gene TRBJ2-5, with TRBD1 identical over 9 bases. CDR3 size: 16 residues. V gave up 3 bases and J gave up 5 bases; unmatched junction bases: 10. Per the germline V gene, CDR1 is SEHNR and CDR2 is FQNEAQ (reference sequence). The CDR3: CASSLSTGGAMETQYF. The CDR3 nucleotides are TGTGCCAGCAGCTTGTCGACAGGGGGGGCAATGGAGACCCAGTACTTC.

The chain has TRBV30 and TRBJ1-2; D is undetermined. V lost 1 base and J lost 6, with 12 bases in between. The length of the CDR3 is 13 residues. Germline-derived CDR1 and CDR2 are GTSNPN and SVGIG (reference sequence). The CDR3 protein is CAWSAYPGNGYTF. CDR3 nucleotides: TGTGCCTGGAGTGCGTACCCGGGAAATGGCTACACCTTC.

This rearrangement joins TRBV25-1 to TRBJ2-6; 7 positions match TRBD1. This CDR3 contains 17 residues. The V segment lost 2 bases and the J segment 0 bases; nucleotides outside the gene matches: 4. Germline values: CDR1 MGHDK, CDR2 SYGVNS. The CDR3 DNA is TGTGCCAGCAGTGAAGGGGACAGAGACTCTGGGGCCAACGTCCTGACTTTC. Its protein product is CASSEGDRDSGANVLTF.

The rearrangement joins TRBV19 to TRBJ2-6, with 9 nucleotides matching TRBD1. The CDR3 contains 18 residues. The V gene's germline CDR1 is LNHDA and CDR2 SQIVND (reference sequence). The trim removed 6 bases at V and 0 bases at J, leaving 9 bases unmatched. CDR3 sequence: CASSHRTGASSGANVLTF. DNA for the CDR3: TGTGCCAGTAGCCATCGGACAGGGGCGAGCTCTGGGGCCAACGTCCTGACTTTC.

This chain uses TRBV28 with TRBJ1-4; TRBD1 aligns across 7 bases. The CDR3 has 15 amino acids. Looked up from germline, CDR1 is MDHEN and CDR2 is SYDVKM. J gave up 0 bases and V 6 bases, and 4 bases lay outside the gene matches. In DNA form, the CDR3 reads TGTGCCAGCAGCCTTACAGGGGCAACTAATGAAAAACTGTTTTTT. This gives the protein CASSLTGATNEKLFF.

The chain combines TRBV7-2 with TRBJ2-1; 8 bases map to TRBD2. V shed 7 bases, J shed 6 bases, and the junction held 11 bases outside the gene matches. The CDR3 is made up of 15 amino acids. The germline V gene has CDR1 SGHTA and CDR2 FQGNSA. The CDR3 loop is CASKLVAGNVNEQFF. CDR3 nucleotide sequence: TGTGCCAGCAAATTGGTAGCGGGAAACGTCAATGAGCAGTTCTTC. Looking up the rest from reference TRBV7-2 and TRBJ2-1 gives the full variable domain: GAGVSQSPSNKVTEKGKDVELRCDPISGHTALYWYRQSLGQGLEFLIYFQGNSAPDKSGLPSDRFSAERTGGSVSTLTIQRTQQEDSAVYLCASKLVAGNVNEQFFGPGTRLTVL.

This sequence joins TRBV27 and TRBJ1-4; D gene uncertain. This CDR3 region has 15 residues. Germline CDR1 MNHEY, CDR2 SMNVEV (reference sequence). Trimming left V 2 bases short and J 2 bases short, with 9 bases between. CDR3 coding DNA: TGTGCCAGCAGTTTACTGGGAGGCACTAATGAAAAACTGTTTTTT. Protein: CASSLLGGTNEKLFF.

The chain is built from TRBV4-2 and TRBJ1-2; D call uncertain. V dropped 1 base and J dropped 4 bases, with 10 bases sitting between them. The CDR3 is 14 amino acids. In germline, CDR1 is LGHNA, CDR2 YNFKEQ. This CDR3 is CASSQVGKIYGYTF. In DNA, the CDR3 is TGTGCCAGCAGCCAAGTGGGCAAGATCTATGGCTACACCTTC.